This is a list of T cell receptor beta chains from one sample in a study of identical twins. TCRdb reprocessed the 5' RACE reads with MiXCR, giving one entry per CDR3 protein. Found here are about 720,000 distinct CDR3 sequences, 8.5% to 9% of them singletons; the top ten hold around 0.98%. The sample also formed part of further work on yellow fever vaccine responses in identical twins.

The sequencing sample was made of PBMCs. The receptors derive from a woman between 18 and 30 years old in good health. The conserved cysteine and the conserved F or W are not part of the CDR3 here. Clone size is stated in some rows and not others, as once, few, many or a class when expanded.

V	J	size	CDR3
TRBV7-3	TRBJ1-6	few	ASSSNTGTGVSPLH
TRBV6-5	TRBJ2-7	.	ASSYGRRGEQY
TRBV7-9	TRBJ2-5	.	ASSLEWMPSETQY
TRBV12-3/TRBV12-4	TRBJ1-2	few	ASSPHLAGYGYT
TRBV29-1	TRBJ1-2	many	SVVQMWRYT
TRBV5-1	TRBJ2-1	few	ASSPYTTSGGEQF
TRBV11-2	TRBJ1-5	few	ASSLGTVSNQPQH
TRBV7-9	TRBJ2-5	.	ASSSGTGIAQETQY
TRBV10-3	TRBJ1-5	.	AISESAYQPQH
TRBV7-2	TRBJ2-6	.	ASSLRSGTGANVLT
TRBV10-3	TRBJ2-7	.	AISGGTGAYEQY
TRBV20-1	TRBJ2-7	few	SARLMAKGYEQY
TRBV4-2	TRBJ1-1	many	ASSRKSGEYTEAF
TRBV7-3	TRBJ1-1	few	ASSSQGGGTEAF
TRBV7-9	TRBJ2-5	.	ASSLEYQETQY
TRBV24-1	TRBJ2-5	few	ATSDLTSGGQETQY
TRBV3-1	TRBJ1-1	few	ASRITGTGFTEAF
TRBV29-1	TRBJ2-7	.	SVYSGRAHEQY
TRBV12-3/TRBV12-4	TRBJ1-5	few	ASSTGARAH
TRBV10-3	TRBJ1-2	.	AINPTGDYGYT
TRBV5-6	TRBJ2-1	.	ASSLGGPLANEQF
TRBV29-1	TRBJ2-1	many	SVVVGGRKDNEQF
TRBV12-3/TRBV12-4	TRBJ2-7	.	ASSLWDGSSYEQY
TRBV9	TRBJ2-2	.	ASSVVAGEHGELF
TRBV7-9	TRBJ2-5	few	ASKIAGLQETQY
TRBV3-1	TRBJ1-6	.	ASSLRYNSPLH
TRBV7-8	TRBJ1-1	.	ASSLEKWKTEAF
TRBV18	TRBJ2-1	few	ASSPLSGPNRNEQF
TRBV10-2	TRBJ2-3	few	ASSPLGRTDTQY
TRBV20-1	TRBJ2-7	many	SARDLQWASADISYEQY
TRBV7-2	TRBJ2-7	.	ASSLALGFSEQY
TRBV19	TRBJ2-7	.	ASSISGQGASYEQY
TRBV20-1	TRBJ2-7	few	SARDLAGAWYEQY
TRBV29-1	TRBJ2-5	few	SGNQGSETQY
TRBV6-1	TRBJ2-1	few	ASSGEAGPYNEQF
TRBV20-1	TRBJ1-3	.	SASSPKGTIY
TRBV19	TRBJ1-6	few	ASSRQGNNSPLH
TRBV12-3/TRBV12-4	TRBJ2-3	few	ASSLDRTRTDTQY
TRBV10-3	TRBJ2-7	.	AIGETAYEQY
TRBV18	TRBJ2-3	.	ASSPQRLSTDTQY
TRBV7-2	TRBJ2-7	many	ASSLDSGTAYEQY
TRBV29-1	TRBJ1-4	many	SVEASGSGPNEKLF